Sample share makes the clone carrying this T cell receptor beta chain medium-sized (0.01 to 0.1%). These data come from a study of blood T cell repertoires in COVID-19. In the study overall: COVID-19 samples from acute and convalescent phases originated in the United States, Italy and Spain.

Losses at the gene ends were 3 bases for V and 6 bases for J; bases not matched to a gene: 11. CDR1 and CDR2 (germline): MRHNA, SNTAGT. The CDR3 covers 16 residues. Repertoires were generated with immunoSEQ multiplex PCR, while TCRdb's copy carries only in-frame clones and drops some. The sample shows about 150,000 clones, 84% of them seen only once. Study members were between roughly 18 and 89 years old and lived in 24 US regions. Participants' reported clinical history set cohort assignment. Exposed participants encountered a COVID-19 case during the 2 weeks preceding study entry. Sequencing was done on a sample of PBMCs or T cells enriched from blood (not recorded which). This clonotype originated in a woman in her forties or fifties who had been exposed to COVID-19. This chain links TRBV6-4 with TRBJ1-2; 9 bases are a match to TRBD1. CDR3 sequence (DNA): TGTGCCAGCAGTGAAACCGGGACAGGGAGCCGGAATGGCTACACCTTC. It codes for CASSETGTGSRNGYTF.